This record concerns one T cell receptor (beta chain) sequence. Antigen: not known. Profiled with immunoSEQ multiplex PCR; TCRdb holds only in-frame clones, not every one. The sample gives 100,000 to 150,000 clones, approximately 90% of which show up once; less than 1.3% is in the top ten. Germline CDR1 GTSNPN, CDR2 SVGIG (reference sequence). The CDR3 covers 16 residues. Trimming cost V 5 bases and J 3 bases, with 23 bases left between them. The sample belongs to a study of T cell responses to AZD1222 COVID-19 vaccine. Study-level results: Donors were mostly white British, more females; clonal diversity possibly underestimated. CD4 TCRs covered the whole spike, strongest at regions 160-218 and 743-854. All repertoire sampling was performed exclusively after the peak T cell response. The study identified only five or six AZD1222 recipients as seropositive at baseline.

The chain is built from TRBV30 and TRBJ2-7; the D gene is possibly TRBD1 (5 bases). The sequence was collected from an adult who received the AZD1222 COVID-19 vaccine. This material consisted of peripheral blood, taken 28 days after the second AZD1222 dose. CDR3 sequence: CAWAAVQGRGYYEQYF. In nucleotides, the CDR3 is TGTGCCTGGGCCGCAGTTCAGGGAAGGGGCTACTACGAGCAGTACTTC.